The 30 T cell receptor beta chains below were found in one sample sequenced in a study of blood T cell repertoires in COVID-19. The method was immunoSEQ multiplex PCR; TCRdb's version includes in-frame clones alone and lacks a portion of them. The data show about 160,000 clones, roughly 88% seen once. The sample was PBMCs or T cells enriched from blood (not recorded which). The receptors were gathered from a woman in her 50s who had recovered from COVID-19.

The chain is built from TRBV4-3 and TRBJ1-1; 8 nucleotides align to TRBD1. Germline assignment: CDR1 LGHNA and CDR2 YSLEER. The CDR3 is made up of 16 amino acids. Germline trimming cut 1 base from V and 7 bases from J; bases unmatched to any gene: 11. The CDR3 sequence: CASSQAVGTGGLEAFF. For the CDR3, the DNA is TGCGCCAGCAGCCAAGCTGTAGGGACAGGTGGCCTTGAAGCTTTCTTT.

This chain connects TRBV30 to TRBJ1-2, with 9 bases aligning to TRBD1. This CDR3 is 14 amino acids long. With 0 bases clipped from V and 5 bases from J, the junction kept 4 bases outside the gene matches. Germline-derived CDR1 and CDR2 are GTSNPN and SVGIG (reference sequence). DNA for the CDR3: TGTGCCTGGAGTGTATGGGACAGGGAGTATGGCTACACCTTC. Translated, it gives CAWSVWDREYGYTF.

The J gene is TRBJ1-2, the V gene TRBV23-1; D remains ambiguous. TRBV23-1 is marked as an open reading frame, function uncertain. This CDR3 region has 15 residues. With 3 bases removed from V and 0 bases from J, the gap between germline ends came to 11 bases. The CDR3 sequence is CASSQSPGANYGYTF. CDR3 DNA sequence: TGCGCCAGCAGTCAGTCCCCGGGAGCTAACTATGGCTACACCTTC.

The chain has TRBV5-5 and TRBJ1-1, with 8 bases lining up with TRBD1. CDR1 is SGHKS, CDR2 YYEKEE, per germline (reference sequence). J gave up 1 base and V 6 bases, and 14 bases lay outside the gene matches. The CDR3 has 17 amino acids. The CDR3 region has the DNA TGTGCCAGCAAAGATTCAGGGGGCTGGGTGAAGAACACTGAAGCTTTCTTT. Translating gives CASKDSGGWVKNTEAFF. Looking up the rest from reference TRBV5-5 and TRBJ1-1 gives the full variable domain: DAGVTQSPTHLIKTRGQQVTLRCSPISGHKSVSWYQQVLGQGPQFIFQYYEKEERGRGNFPDRFSARQFPNYSSELNVNALLLGDSALYLCASKDSGGWVKNTEAFFGQGTRLTVV.

The chain employs TRBV27 and TRBJ1-1; perhaps TRBD1 as D (5 bases). The CDR3 totals 14 residues. Trimming cost V 3 bases and J 4 bases, with 12 bases left between them. The germline CDR1 and CDR2 sequences are MNHEY and SMNVEV (reference sequence). The chain's CDR3 is CASSLARVGTEAFF. Here the CDR3 DNA reads TGTGCCAGCAGTTTGGCCAGGGTGGGCACTGAAGCTTTCTTT.

The chain couples TRBV7-8 to TRBJ2-5, with TRBD1 matching 10 bases. Trimming took 5 bases from V and 5 from J; bases not matched to a gene: 8. The CDR3 is 15 residues long. Germline CDR1 is SGHVS and CDR2 is FQNEAQ. CDR3 nucleotides: TGTGCCAGCAGCACGGGACAGGGGCCCCGGGAGACCCAGTACTTC. Translating gives CASSTGQGPRETQYF.

This clone has a handful of counts. In DNA form, the CDR3 reads TGTGCCAGTAGTAAGTCTAGGCAAGAGACCCAGTACTTC. Translation gives CASSKSRQETQYF. This chain joins TRBV19 and TRBJ2-5; unclear D gene. V shed 4 bases and J shed 2 bases, with 8 bases lying between them. The CDR3 contains 13 residues. From germline, CDR1 is LNHDA and CDR2 SQIVND (reference sequence).

The J gene is TRBJ1-1, the V gene TRBV19; D not certain. The V gene lost 5 bases and the J gene lost 11 bases, with 21 bases spanning the gap. Per the germline V gene, CDR1 is LNHDA and CDR2 is SQIVND (reference sequence). This CDR3 has 14 residues. The CDR3 sequence: CASSLPPDGSGAFF. Written as DNA, the CDR3 is TGTGCCAGTAGTTTACCGCCCGATGGGAGCGGGGCTTTCTTT. Full variable domain (remainder filled in from reference TRBV19 and TRBJ1-1): DGGITQSPKYLFRKEGQNVTLSCEQNLNHDAMYWYRQDPGQGLRLIYYSQIVNDFQKGDIAEGYSVSREKKESFPLTVTSAQKNPTAFYLCASSLPPDGSGAFFGQGTRLTVV.

This clone occurred once. This chain uses TRBV9 with TRBJ1-1; TRBD1 might be the D (6 bases). This CDR3 is 13 amino acids long. The V gene's germline CDR1 is SGDLS and CDR2 YYNGEE. Trimming removed 0 bases from V and 7 bases from J, with 10 bases in between. CDR3 loop: CASSVVGTLEAFF. In DNA form, the CDR3 reads TGTGCCAGCAGCGTAGTAGGGACACTTGAAGCTTTCTTT.

The chain employs TRBV5-1 and TRBJ1-1; 9 bases fit TRBD1. CDR3 length: 12 residues. The junction had 2 bases not matched to a gene; V was cut back by 0 bases and J by 11 bases. Per the germline V gene, CDR1 is SGHRS and CDR2 is YFSETQ. The CDR3 sequence: CASSLDRGHAFF. The CDR3 nucleotides are TGCGCCAGCAGCTTGGACAGGGGGCATGCTTTCTTT.

The chain's CDR3 is CASSPDREFLAEAFF. The CDR3 DNA follows: TGTGCCAGTAGCCCGGACAGGGAATTTTTGGCTGAAGCTTTCTTT. The chain is built from TRBV19 and TRBJ1-1, with 8 bases that match TRBD1. The ends lost 6 bases at V and 6 bases at J; junction bases unmatched: 12. The CDR3 loop spans 15 amino acids. From germline, CDR1 is LNHDA and CDR2 SQIVND (reference sequence).

This chain joins TRBV29-1 and TRBJ2-7; maybe TRBD1 (6 bases). Germline V gene lookup returns CDR1 SQVTM and CDR2 ANQGSEA. The CDR3 is 14 amino acids. Trimming pared 6 bases from V and 0 bases from J, leaving 15 bases between. CDR3: CSVETGDHSYEQYF. CDR3 sequence (DNA): TGCAGCGTGGAGACAGGAGATCACTCCTACGAGCAGTACTTC.

V gene TRBV7-2 combines with J gene TRBJ2-3, with TRBD2 identical over 11 bases. From germline, CDR1 is SGHTA and CDR2 FQGNSA. With V trimmed by 5 bases and J by 0 bases, 4 bases remained unmatched. This CDR3 comprises 16 residues. Here the CDR3 DNA reads TGTGCCAGCAGCCCAAGACTAGCGGGAAGCACAGATACGCAGTATTTT. It specifies CASSPRLAGSTDTQYF.

The gene calls are TRBV3-1 (or the pseudogene TRBV3-2) and TRBJ1-4; 8 bases map to TRBD1. Germline CDR1 and CDR2: LGHDT and YNNKEL (reference sequence). CDR3 length: 14 amino acids. V lost 5 bases and J lost 7; bases outside the gene matches: 6. For the CDR3, the DNA is TGTGCCAGCAGCGACAGGGGTGGAGGTGAAAAACTGTTTTTT. It specifies CASSDRGGGEKLFF.

This clone was observed a single time. The chain is built from TRBV11-3 and TRBJ2-7, with D perhaps TRBD2 (5 bases). The CDR3 is 14 residues long. Germline lookup yields CDR1 SGHNT and CDR2 YENEEA. Trimming took off 5 bases at V and 6 bases at J, with 17 bases between the two ends. In DNA, the CDR3 is TGTGCCAGCAGCCCGGGCGGCCCCCGGGGCGAGCAGTACTTC. Its translation: CASSPGGPRGEQYF.

The chain has TRBV6-2 or TRBV6-3 and TRBJ1-5; 8 bases line up with TRBD1. J was trimmed by 7 bases and V by 0 bases; bases with no gene match: 5. The CDR3 sequence is 15 residues long. CDR1 is MNHEY and CDR2 is SVGEGT in the germline V gene. CDR3 in DNA: TGTGCCAGCAGTTACTCGAGGGGGACAGGCCAGCCCCAGCATTTT. This gives the protein CASSYSRGTGQPQHF.

V gene TRBV11-2 combines with J gene TRBJ2-1; 10 bases match TRBD2. The ends lost 4 bases at V and 7 bases at J; junction bases unmatched: 10. The V gene's germline CDR1 is SGHAT and CDR2 FQNNGV. The CDR3 loop spans 16 amino acids. CDR3 in DNA: TGTGCCAGCAGCTCCCCAGCGGGGGGGCCGGGGAATGAGCAGTTCTTC. Translating gives CASSSPAGGPGNEQFF. The whole variable domain, filled in from reference TRBV11-2 and TRBJ2-1, reads EAGVAQSPRYKIIEKRQSVAFWCNPISGHATLYWYQQILGQGPKLLIQFQNNGVVDDSQLPKDRFSAERLKGVDSTLKIQPAKLEDSAVYLCASSSPAGGPGNEQFFGPGTRLTVL.

V is TRBV5-6 and J is TRBJ1-5; D gene unclear. Germline lookup yields CDR1 SGHDT and CDR2 YYEEEE. This CDR3 spans 14 amino acids. The V and J ends lost 0 bases and 7 bases respectively, with 11 bases between them. The CDR3 nucleotides read TGTGCCAGCAGCTTGGGGACCCGGGGACAGCCCCAGCATTTT. Protein: CASSLGTRGQPQHF.

The V call is TRBV4-1, the J call TRBJ2-1; TRBD2 matches at 16 bases. The CDR3 is 17 amino acids. Per the germline V gene, CDR1 is MGHRA and CDR2 is YSYEKL. V trimming: 4 bases; J trimming: 12 bases; junction bases outside the gene matches: 12. The CDR3 loop is CASSPPPGLAGGHRQFF. The DNA for the CDR3 is TGCGCCAGCAGCCCGCCCCCGGGACTAGCGGGGGGGCATCGGCAGTTCTTC.

This chain joins TRBV25-1 and TRBJ2-7, with D unresolved. The ends were cut back, 1 base at V and 2 bases at J, with 12 bases in the middle. The CDR3 runs 15 residues. Germline V gives CDR1 MGHDK, CDR2 SYGVNS. The CDR3 region has the DNA TGTGCCAGCAGTGAATCACCTGGCGGAGCCTACGAGCAGTACTTC. It is translated as CASSESPGGAYEQYF.

The CDR3 protein is CASSTILAGRTGELFF. The CDR3 bases are TGCGCCAGCAGCACCATCTTAGCGGGGAGGACCGGGGAGCTGTTTTTT. This chain uses TRBV5-1 with TRBJ2-2; 8 bases are a match to TRBD2. The CDR3 runs to 16 residues. Germline CDR1 and CDR2: SGHRS and YFSETQ. Trimming removed 4 bases from V and 5 bases from J; junction bases left unmatched: 10.

The genes are TRBV18 and TRBJ1-3; 7 bases match TRBD1. Germline V gene data show CDR1 as KGHSH and CDR2 as LQKENI. The V gene end was trimmed by 3 bases and the J gene end by 3 bases; junction bases not matched to a gene: 8. The CDR3 contains 16 residues. In nucleotides, the CDR3 is TGTGCCAGCTCACCGAGAGGGGACAGTTTTGGAAACACCATATATTTT. This gives the protein CASSPRGDSFGNTIYF.

The chain joins TRBV11-3 to TRBJ2-3; D remains ambiguous. CDR3 size: 13 residues. CDR1 SGHNT and CDR2 YENEEA come from the germline V gene. The V gene lost 1 base and the J gene lost 4 bases, with 6 bases spanning the gap. DNA for the CDR3: TGTGCCAGCAGCTTAGGGCCTCCAGATACGCAGTATTTT. Translated, it gives CASSLGPPDTQYF.

The rearrangement links TRBV21-1 to TRBJ2-7; whether TRBD2, the table's D call, matches the DNA was not checked. TRBV21-1 is reported as a pseudogene. The CDR3 is 17 residues long. Here the CDR3 reads CASGLGASGGSSYEQYF. For the CDR3, the DNA is TGTGCCAGCGGCCTTGGAGCTAGCGGGGGGAGCTCCTACGAGCAGTACTTC.

This clone was recorded a few times. The genes are TRBV25-1 and TRBJ1-2, with a tentative D call TRBD1 (6 bases). With 3 bases removed from V and 14 bases from J, the gap between germline ends came to 13 bases. This CDR3 spans 11 amino acids. Germline CDR1 MGHDK, CDR2 SYGVNS. The DNA of the CDR3 is TGTGCCAGCAGTGATTACAGGGATTGGACCTTC. Its protein product is CASSDYRDWTF.

The DNA for the CDR3 is TGTGCCAGCAGAGAGCCTCTGGGGGCCAGGTCACAAGAGACCCAGTACTTC. Protein product: CASREPLGARSQETQYF. The chain has TRBV7-8 and TRBJ2-5; the D gene is possibly TRBD1 (6 bases). Per the germline V gene, CDR1 is SGHVS and CDR2 is FQNEAQ. Deletions cut 6 bases from V and 2 bases from J, with 22 bases between. The CDR3 has 17 residues.

The chain carries TRBV5-4 and TRBJ1-3, with a weak D call TRBD1 (6 bases). CDR1 SGHNT and CDR2 YYREEE come from the germline V gene (reference sequence). Trimming removed 4 bases at V and 0 bases at J, with 11 bases between. The CDR3 is 15 amino acids. Here the CDR3 DNA reads TGTGCCAGCAGCGTGGACAGTTTCTCTGGAAACACCATATATTTT. It encodes CASSVDSFSGNTIYF.

J is TRBJ1-4 and V is TRBV20-1, with D possibly TRBD1 on 5 matching bases. Between the trimmed V and J ends, which lost 3 bases and 8 bases, there was a span of 16 bases. CDR1 and CDR2 from the germline V gene are DFQATT and SNEGSKA (reference sequence). This CDR3 has 14 residues. The CDR3 DNA follows: TGCAGTGCTAGTTCCGGGACCCGGGGGGAAAAACTGTTTTTT. This sequence encodes CSASSGTRGEKLFF.

The chain joins TRBV4-2 to TRBJ1-3; 11 nucleotides line up with TRBD1. Germline CDR1 reads LGHNA; CDR2 reads YNFKEQ. CDR3 size: 16 residues. V was pared by 1 base and J by 8 bases, with 7 bases of the junction left unmatched. Here the CDR3 reads CASSQVADRGQDTIYF. CDR3 coding DNA: TGTGCCAGCAGCCAAGTTGCGGACAGGGGGCAGGACACCATATATTTT.

The CDR3 loop is CASLLLPQETQYF. The CDR3, as DNA: TGTGCCAGCCTTCTTCTACCACAAGAGACCCAGTACTTC. V is TRBV5-6 and J is TRBJ2-5; no definite D call. The germline V gene encodes CDR1 SGHDT and CDR2 YYEEEE. CDR3 length: 13 residues. With 7 bases removed from V and 2 bases from J, the gap between germline ends came to 12 bases.